The 28 T cell receptor beta chains reported below all come from one sample, sequenced in a study of CD8 T cells in ankylosing spondylitis. TCRdb processed the 5' RACE reads anew with MiXCR; each CDR3 protein has one entry. The data show tens of thousands of distinct CDR3 sequences, roughly 2.5% seen once. Input material: blood, either unsorted or a sorted T cell fraction (not recorded which). Every receptor here comes from a male donor with ankylosing spondylitis or in good health (not recorded which).

This clonotype was counted ten times or more. The J gene is TRBJ2-1, the V gene TRBV9; D is possibly TRBD2 (5 bases). Trimming removed 0 bases at V and 2 bases at J, with 9 bases between. Germline CDR1 reads SGDLS; CDR2 reads YYNGEE. This CDR3 is 15 amino acids long. CDR3 protein: CASSVVGGTYNEQFF. The CDR3 DNA reads as TGTGCCAGCAGCGTAGTTGGAGGCACCTACAATGAGCAGTTCTTC.

This clonotype was detected ten times or more. The chain joins TRBV9 to TRBJ1-2; the D gene is possibly TRBD1 (5 bases). Trimming took off 3 bases at V and 4 bases at J, with 13 bases between the two ends. CDR3 length equals 14 residues. In germline, CDR1 is SGDLS, CDR2 YYNGEE. CDR3 sequence (DNA): TGTGCCAGCAGCGAGGGACGGGGCCTCTATGGCTACACCTTC. It specifies CASSEGRGLYGYTF.

This clonotype was recorded at least ten times. The chain's CDR3 is CASSPLPGRAGRAGELFF. CDR3 in DNA: TGTGCCAGCAGCCCACTCCCCGGACGAGCGGGACGGGCCGGGGAGCTGTTTTTT. The chain carries TRBV9 and TRBJ2-2, with 7 bases identical to TRBD2. CDR3 length: 18 residues. The germline gives CDR1 SGDLS, CDR2 YYNGEE. Losses at the gene ends were 4 bases for V and 6 bases for J; bases not matched to a gene: 18.

This clonotype has a count of ten or more. The gene calls are TRBV9 and TRBJ2-3; 8 nucleotides align to TRBD2. V was pared by 0 bases and J by 3 bases, with 9 bases of the junction left unmatched. This CDR3 is built from 17 residues. Germline assignment: CDR1 SGDLS and CDR2 YYNGEE. CDR3 coding DNA: TGTGCCAGCAGCGTAGAATCGGGCGGGAGGACGACAGATACGCAGTATTTT. Encoded protein: CASSVESGGRTTDTQYF.

This clonotype was counted ten times or more. This sequence joins TRBV9 and TRBJ2-6; 10 bases match TRBD2. J lost 4 bases, V lost 3 bases, and 4 bases had no gene match. The CDR3 is made up of 16 amino acids. Germline CDR1 and CDR2: SGDLS and YYNGEE. In DNA, the CDR3 is TGTGCCAGCAGCGCAGCGGGAGGGCTGGGGGCCAACGTCCTGACTTTC. Translated: CASSAAGGLGANVLTF.

This clonotype has a count of ten or more. The chain uses TRBV9 and TRBJ2-2, with 10 positions matching TRBD2. Germline V lookup: CDR1 SGDLS, CDR2 YYNGEE. With V trimmed by 0 bases and J by 5 bases, 4 bases remained unmatched. The CDR3 contains 16 residues. CDR3 bases: TGTGCCAGCAGCGTAGGACTAGCGGGTATTACCGGGGAGCTGTTTTTT. Amino acids: CASSVGLAGITGELFF. Looking up the rest from reference TRBV9 and TRBJ2-2 gives the full variable domain: DSGVTQTPKHLITATGQRVTLRCSPRSGDLSVYWYQQSLDQGLQFLIQYYNGEERAKGNILERFSAQQFPDLHSELNLSSLELGDSALYFCASSVGLAGITGELFFGEGSRLTVL.

This clonotype was seen at least ten times. The chain links TRBV9 to TRBJ2-1, with D possibly being TRBD1 or TRBD2 (5 bases each). There are 17 residues in the CDR3. Germline V gene data show CDR1 as SGDLS and CDR2 as YYNGEE. Trimming left V 0 bases short and J 6 bases short, with 19 bases between. CDR3 DNA sequence: TGTGCCAGCAGCGTAGCGCCCATCGGGGCGCAGGGCAATGAGCAGTTCTTC. Encoded protein: CASSVAPIGAQGNEQFF.

This clonotype was counted many times. V is TRBV9 and J is TRBJ2-1, with 7 nucleotides matching TRBD2. Germline CDR1 is SGDLS and CDR2 is YYNGEE. The CDR3 extends over 15 amino acids. Trimming removed 0 bases from V and 2 bases from J; junction bases left unmatched: 2. The CDR3 bases are TGTGCCAGCAGCGTAGGAGCGGGAACCTACAATGAGCAGTTCTTC. Its protein is CASSVGAGTYNEQFF.

The table lists this clonotype with many counts. This chain uses TRBV9 with TRBJ2-3; unclear D gene. Germline CDR1 and CDR2: SGDLS and YYNGEE. Trimming cost V 0 bases and J 2 bases, with 7 bases left between them. The CDR3 totals 14 residues. The CDR3 region has the DNA TGTGCCAGCAGCGTAGGGGCCTCCACAGATACGCAGTATTTT. It yields the protein CASSVGASTDTQYF.

The table lists this clonotype with many counts. This chain joins TRBV9 and TRBJ1-4, with TRBD1 as a possible D gene (5 bases). The CDR3 consists of 14 residues. The V end was cut by 7 bases, the J end by 0 bases, with 10 bases between. The germline CDR1 and CDR2 sequences are SGDLS and YYNGEE. The CDR3 sequence is CASSRGTTNEKLFF. CDR3 coding DNA: TGTGCCAGCTCACGGGGCACAACTAATGAAAAACTGTTTTTT.

This clonotype was detected many times. The gene calls are TRBV9 and TRBJ2-3; no definite D call. The CDR3 runs to 15 residues. V lost 0 bases and J lost 2, with 10 bases in between. CDR1 is SGDLS, CDR2 YYNGEE, per germline. The CDR3 is CASSVGVELTDTQYF. DNA of the CDR3: TGTGCCAGCAGCGTAGGTGTGGAGCTCACAGATACGCAGTATTTT.

This clonotype was found many times. The J gene is TRBJ1-5, the V gene TRBV9; 11 bases are shared with TRBD1. CDR1 SGDLS and CDR2 YYNGEE come from the germline V gene. V lost 4 bases to trimming and J lost 7 bases; unmatched junction nucleotides: 7. This CDR3 comprises 15 residues. The CDR3 reads CASSPGQGGSQPQHF. In DNA, the CDR3 is TGTGCCAGCAGCCCGGGACAGGGGGGGAGCCAGCCCCAGCATTTT.

In this sample, this clonotype turned up many times. The CDR3 here is CASSEGDLPGGELFF. CDR3 DNA sequence: TGTGCCAGCAGCGAGGGGGACCTTCCCGGGGGGGAGCTGTTTTTT. J is TRBJ2-2 and V is TRBV9; the D gene is possibly TRBD1 (6 bases). The V gene's germline CDR1 is SGDLS and CDR2 YYNGEE. The V gene lost 3 bases and the J gene lost 8 bases, with 17 bases spanning the gap. The CDR3 is 15 amino acids.

This clonotype is labeled as medium-sized. The rearrangement uses TRBV9 and TRBJ1-1, with a possible D match to TRBD1 (5 bases). This CDR3 contains 15 residues. Germline lookup yields CDR1 SGDLS and CDR2 YYNGEE. Trimming stripped 3 bases from V and 1 base from J, with 13 bases between. CDR3 sequence reads: CASSDMGTENTEAFF. DNA of the CDR3: TGTGCCAGCAGCGATATGGGGACGGAGAACACTGAAGCTTTCTTT. The whole variable domain, remainder taken from reference TRBV9 and TRBJ1-1, is DSGVTQTPKHLITATGQRVTLRCSPRSGDLSVYWYQQSLDQGLQFLIQYYNGEERAKGNILERFSAQQFPDLHSELNLSSLELGDSALYFCASSDMGTENTEAFFGQGTRLTVV.

This clonotype was seen repeatedly, ten times or more. The chain links TRBV9 to TRBJ2-7; 7 bases agree with TRBD1. This CDR3 is built from 14 residues. The germline V gene encodes CDR1 SGDLS and CDR2 YYNGEE. After removal of 2 bases from V and 6 bases from J, the junction contained 8 bases not matched to a gene. The DNA of the CDR3 is TGTGCCAGCAGCGTCTCCCGGGACAGCCCCGAGCAGTACTTC. This translates into CASSVSRDSPEQYF.

This clonotype has a count of ten or more. The rearrangement uses TRBV9 and TRBJ2-2; 11 positions match TRBD1. Unmatched junction bases numbered 9, after V lost 0 bases and J lost 5 bases. CDR1 is SGDLS, CDR2 YYNGEE, per germline. The CDR3 is 18 residues long. CDR3 sequence reads: CASSVVYGQGARTGELFF. In nucleotides, the CDR3 is TGTGCCAGCAGCGTAGTTTACGGACAGGGGGCACGGACCGGGGAGCTGTTTTTT.

This clonotype appeared many times. This rearrangement joins TRBV9 to TRBJ1-1; TRBD1 is a possible D gene (5 bases). Deletions cut 4 bases from V and 4 bases from J, with 23 bases between. Germline V CDR1 and CDR2: SGDLS, YYNGEE. This CDR3 comprises 17 residues. This CDR3 reads CASSPHARSREVTEAFF. In nucleotides, the CDR3 is TGTGCCAGCAGCCCCCATGCTCGTAGCAGGGAGGTCACTGAAGCTTTCTTT.

This clonotype has ten or more counts. The rearrangement joins TRBV7-7 to TRBJ2-7; 7 nucleotides line up with TRBD1. CDR1 and CDR2 (germline): SSHAT, FNYEAQ (reference sequence). J was trimmed by 1 base and V by 3 bases; bases with no gene match: 3. The CDR3 is 14 residues long. DNA for the CDR3: TGTGCCAGCAGCTTCGGACAGGATTCCTACGAGCAGTACTTC. Its protein product is CASSFGQDSYEQYF. Filled out from reference TRBV7-7 and TRBJ2-7, the complete variable domain reads GAGVSQSPRYKVTKRGQDVTLRCDPISSHATLYWYQQALGQGPEFLTYFNYEAQPDKSGLPSDRFSAERPEGSISTLTIQRTEQRDSAMYRCASSFGQDSYEQYFGPGTRLTVT.

Ten or more counts support this clonotype. The rearrangement joins TRBV9 to TRBJ1-6; D unclear. This CDR3 region has 14 residues. The germline V and J ends were trimmed by 0 bases and 6 bases, with 7 bases remaining between them. In germline, CDR1 is SGDLS, CDR2 YYNGEE. For the CDR3, the DNA is TGTGCCAGCAGCGTAGGAGGCCTTAATTCACCCCTCCACTTT. Amino acids: CASSVGGLNSPLHF.

This clonotype was observed at least ten times. The V call is TRBV9, the J call TRBJ2-7; no definite D call. V was clipped by 0 bases and J by 0 bases, with 13 bases between them. Germline V lookup: CDR1 SGDLS, CDR2 YYNGEE. There are 16 residues in the CDR3. The CDR3 DNA follows: TGTGCCAGCAGCGTAGAAGCGTCAGCGCGCTCCTACGAGCAGTACTTC. Translated: CASSVEASARSYEQYF.

The sample holds many counts of this clonotype. The rearrangement joins TRBV9 to TRBJ1-2; TRBD1 matches 8 bases. The CDR3 extends over 13 amino acids. V lost 1 base and J lost 8; bases outside the gene matches: 4. Germline loops: CDR1 SGDLS, CDR2 YYNGEE. The CDR3 nucleotides are TGTGCCAGCAGCGTACAGGGGGCGCGCGGCTACACCTTC. The encoded protein is CASSVQGARGYTF.

A few counts support this clonotype. The rearrangement links TRBV9 to TRBJ2-6, with 8 bases that match TRBD2. The trim removed 0 bases at V and 3 bases at J, leaving 8 bases unmatched. CDR1 and CDR2 (germline): SGDLS, YYNGEE. This CDR3 region has 18 residues. CDR3 region: CASSVAGGGGDGANVLTF. DNA for the CDR3: TGTGCCAGCAGCGTAGCGGGAGGGGGGGGAGATGGGGCCAACGTCCTGACTTTC.

This clonotype occurred many times. The chain employs TRBV9 and TRBJ2-2; no definite D call. Germline lookup yields CDR1 SGDLS and CDR2 YYNGEE. V lost 4 bases and J lost 3, with 7 bases in between. The CDR3 runs 13 residues. In DNA, the CDR3 is TGTGCCAGCAGCACACCGGACACCGGGGAGCTGTTTTTT. This translates into CASSTPDTGELFF.

This clonotype was counted ten times or more. The chain is built from TRBV9 and TRBJ1-4, with D tentatively TRBD1 (6 bases). This CDR3 spans 16 amino acids. Germline CDR1 reads SGDLS; CDR2 reads YYNGEE. V lost 3 bases and J lost 3, with 15 bases in between. CDR3 sequence reads: CASSERGGEANEKLFF. The CDR3 DNA reads as TGTGCCAGCAGCGAGCGGGGGGGCGAGGCTAATGAAAAACTGTTTTTT. The entire variable domain, with the rest obtained from reference TRBV9 and TRBJ1-4, is as follows: DSGVTQTPKHLITATGQRVTLRCSPRSGDLSVYWYQQSLDQGLQFLIQYYNGEERAKGNILERFSAQQFPDLHSELNLSSLELGDSALYFCASSERGGEANEKLFFGSGTQLSVL.

Many counts were recorded for this clonotype. V usage is TRBV9 and J usage is TRBJ2-3; 8 bases are a match to TRBD2. The trim removed 0 bases at V and 3 bases at J, leaving 9 bases unmatched. The CDR3 length is 17 residues. Germline CDR1 and CDR2: SGDLS and YYNGEE. This CDR3 is CASSVGAGGRVTDTQYF. The DNA for the CDR3 is TGTGCCAGCAGCGTAGGGGCGGGAGGCAGGGTAACAGATACGCAGTATTTT.

This clonotype was recorded many times. The J gene is TRBJ2-7, the V gene TRBV9, with 7 bases matching TRBD2. Germline V gene lookup returns CDR1 SGDLS and CDR2 YYNGEE. The CDR3 length is 16 residues. The junction had 12 bases not matched to a gene; V was cut back by 3 bases and J by 3 bases. CDR3: CASSEGPSGYHYEQYF. The CDR3 DNA sequence: TGTGCCAGCAGCGAGGGGCCTAGCGGTTACCACTACGAGCAGTACTTC.

The V call is TRBV9, the J call TRBJ1-1; D unresolved. In germline, CDR1 is SGDLS, CDR2 YYNGEE. The CDR3 runs 16 residues. V lost 0 bases to trimming and J lost 6 bases, with 18 bases between them. As DNA, the CDR3 is TGTGCCAGCAGCGTAGCTCCCCTCACTTCGGGCGCTGAAGCTTTCTTT. Translated, it gives CASSVAPLTSGAEAFF.

This clonotype has at least ten counts. The chain has TRBV9 and TRBJ2-3; 8 nucleotides line up with TRBD2. CDR3 length: 15 amino acids. In germline, CDR1 is SGDLS, CDR2 YYNGEE. V dropped 0 bases and J dropped 3; count of bases not matched to a gene: 3. In nucleotides, the CDR3 is TGTGCCAGCAGCGTAGACTCTAGCGGGACAGATACGCAGTATTTT. Amino acids: CASSVDSSGTDTQYF.